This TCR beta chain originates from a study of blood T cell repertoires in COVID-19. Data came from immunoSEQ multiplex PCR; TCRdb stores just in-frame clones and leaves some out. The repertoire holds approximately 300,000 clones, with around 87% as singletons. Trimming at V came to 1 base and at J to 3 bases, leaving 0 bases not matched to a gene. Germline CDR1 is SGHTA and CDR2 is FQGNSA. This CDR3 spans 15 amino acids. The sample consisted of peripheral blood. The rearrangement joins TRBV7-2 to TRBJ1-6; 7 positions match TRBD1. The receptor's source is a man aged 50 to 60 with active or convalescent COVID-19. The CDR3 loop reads CASSLGQGYNSPLHF. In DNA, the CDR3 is TGTGCCAGCAGCTTAGGACAGGGCTATAATTCACCCCTCCACTTT.